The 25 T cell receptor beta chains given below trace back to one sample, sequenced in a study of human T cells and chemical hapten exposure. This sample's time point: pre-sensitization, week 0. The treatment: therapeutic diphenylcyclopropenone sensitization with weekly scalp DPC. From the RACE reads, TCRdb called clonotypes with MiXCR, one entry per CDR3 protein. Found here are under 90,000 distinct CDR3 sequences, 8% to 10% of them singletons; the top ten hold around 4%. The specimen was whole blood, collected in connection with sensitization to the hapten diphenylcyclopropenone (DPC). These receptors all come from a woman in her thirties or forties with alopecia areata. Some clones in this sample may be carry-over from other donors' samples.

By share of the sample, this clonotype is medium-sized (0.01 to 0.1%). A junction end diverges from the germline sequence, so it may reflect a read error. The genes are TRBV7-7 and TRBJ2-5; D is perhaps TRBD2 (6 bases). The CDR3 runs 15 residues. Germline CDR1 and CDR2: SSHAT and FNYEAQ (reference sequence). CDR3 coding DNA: TGTGCTAGCAGCTTAGTTGGGGGGACTGCCGCGACCCAGTACTTC. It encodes CASSLVGGTAATQYF.

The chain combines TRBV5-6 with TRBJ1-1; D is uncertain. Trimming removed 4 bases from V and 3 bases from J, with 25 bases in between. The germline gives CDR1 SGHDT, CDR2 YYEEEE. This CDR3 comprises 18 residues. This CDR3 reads CASSKTPGWYFSDTEAFF. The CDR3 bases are TGTGCCAGCAGCAAAACGCCTGGGTGGTATTTTTCAGACACTGAAGCTTTCTTT.

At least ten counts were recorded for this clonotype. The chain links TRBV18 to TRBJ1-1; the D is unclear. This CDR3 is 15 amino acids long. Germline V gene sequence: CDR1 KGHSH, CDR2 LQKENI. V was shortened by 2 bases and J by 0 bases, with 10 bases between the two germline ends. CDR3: CASSPIGDMNTEAFF. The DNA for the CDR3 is TGTGCCAGCTCACCAATCGGCGACATGAACACTGAAGCTTTCTTT. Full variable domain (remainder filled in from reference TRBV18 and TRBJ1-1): NAGVMQNPRHLVRRRGQEARLRCSPMKGHSHVYWYRQLPEEGLKFMVYLQKENIIDESGMPKERFSAEFPKEGPSILRIQQVVRGDSAAYFCASSPIGDMNTEAFFGQGTRLTVV.

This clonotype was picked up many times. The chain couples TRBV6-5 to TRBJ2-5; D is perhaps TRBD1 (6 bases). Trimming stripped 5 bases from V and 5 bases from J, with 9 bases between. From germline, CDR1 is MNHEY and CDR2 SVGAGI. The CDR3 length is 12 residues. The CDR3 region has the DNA TGTGCCAGCAGTACAGGGTGGGAGACCCAGTACTTC. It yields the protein CASSTGWETQYF.

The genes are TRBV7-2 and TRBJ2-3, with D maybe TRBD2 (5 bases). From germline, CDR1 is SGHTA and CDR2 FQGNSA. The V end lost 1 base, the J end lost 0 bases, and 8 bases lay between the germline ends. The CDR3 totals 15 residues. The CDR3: CASSLGLTSTDTQYF. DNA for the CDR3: TGTGCCAGCAGCTTAGGACTAACCAGCACAGATACGCAGTATTTT.

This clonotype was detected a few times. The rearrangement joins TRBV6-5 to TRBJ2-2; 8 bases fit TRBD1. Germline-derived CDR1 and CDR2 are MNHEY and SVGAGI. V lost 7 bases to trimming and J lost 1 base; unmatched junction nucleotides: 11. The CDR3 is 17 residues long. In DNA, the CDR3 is TGTGCCAGCAAGGCGGTGGCTGGGACAGGGAACACCGGGGAGCTGTTTTTT. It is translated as CASKAVAGTGNTGELFF.

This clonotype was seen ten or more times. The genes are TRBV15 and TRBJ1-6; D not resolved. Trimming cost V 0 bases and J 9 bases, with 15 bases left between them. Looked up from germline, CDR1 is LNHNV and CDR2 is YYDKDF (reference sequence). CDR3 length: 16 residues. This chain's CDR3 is CATSRDPVGKGSPLHF. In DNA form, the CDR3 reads TGTGCCACCAGCAGAGATCCGGTAGGGAAAGGTTCACCCCTCCACTTT.

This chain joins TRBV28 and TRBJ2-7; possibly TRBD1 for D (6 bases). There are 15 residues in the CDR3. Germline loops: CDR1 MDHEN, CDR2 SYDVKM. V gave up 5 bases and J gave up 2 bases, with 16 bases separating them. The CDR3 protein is CASSNPRGTTYEQYF. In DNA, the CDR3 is TGTGCCAGCAGTAATCCCAGGGGCACCACCTACGAGCAGTACTTC.

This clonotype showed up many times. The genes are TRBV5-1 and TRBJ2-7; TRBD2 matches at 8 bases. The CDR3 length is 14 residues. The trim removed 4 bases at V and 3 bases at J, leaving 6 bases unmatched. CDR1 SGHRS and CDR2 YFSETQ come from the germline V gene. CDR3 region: CASSVIAGSYEQYF. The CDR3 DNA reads TGCGCCAGCAGCGTAATAGCGGGGAGCTACGAGCAGTACTTC. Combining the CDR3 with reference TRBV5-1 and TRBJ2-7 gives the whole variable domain KAGVTQTPRYLIKTRGQQVTLSCSPISGHRSVSWYQQTPGQGLQFLFEYFSETQRNKGNFPGRFSGRQFSNSRSEMNVSTLELGDSALYLCASSVIAGSYEQYFGPGTRLTVT.

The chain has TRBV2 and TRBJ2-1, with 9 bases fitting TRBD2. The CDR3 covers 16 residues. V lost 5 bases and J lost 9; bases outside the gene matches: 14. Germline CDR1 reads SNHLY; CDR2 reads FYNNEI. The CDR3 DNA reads TGTGCCAGCAGTTTCCCCAGCAGCGGGGGGAGGGGTGAGCAGTTCTTC. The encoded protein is CASSFPSSGGRGEQFF.

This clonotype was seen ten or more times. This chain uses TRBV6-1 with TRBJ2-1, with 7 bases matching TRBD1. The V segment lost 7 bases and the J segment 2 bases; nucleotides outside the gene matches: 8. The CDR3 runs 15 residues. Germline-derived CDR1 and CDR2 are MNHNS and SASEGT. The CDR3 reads CASTSDRAAYNEQFF. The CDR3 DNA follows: TGTGCCAGCACATCCGACAGGGCGGCCTACAATGAGCAGTTCTTC.

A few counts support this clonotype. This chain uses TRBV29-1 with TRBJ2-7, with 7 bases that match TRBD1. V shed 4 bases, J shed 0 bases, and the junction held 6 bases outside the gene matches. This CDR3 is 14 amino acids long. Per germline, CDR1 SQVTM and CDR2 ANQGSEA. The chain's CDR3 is CSVAQGGASYEQYF. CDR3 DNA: TGCAGCGTTGCCCAAGGGGGCGCCTCCTACGAGCAGTACTTC.

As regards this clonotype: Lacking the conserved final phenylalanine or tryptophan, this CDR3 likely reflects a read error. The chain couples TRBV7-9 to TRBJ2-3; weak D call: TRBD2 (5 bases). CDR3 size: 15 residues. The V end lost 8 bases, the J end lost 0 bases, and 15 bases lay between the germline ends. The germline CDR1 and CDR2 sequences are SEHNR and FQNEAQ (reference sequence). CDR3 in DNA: TGTGCCAGCTCGGCCAGCGGATTTAGCACAGATACGCAGTATTAT. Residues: CASSASGFSTDTQYY.

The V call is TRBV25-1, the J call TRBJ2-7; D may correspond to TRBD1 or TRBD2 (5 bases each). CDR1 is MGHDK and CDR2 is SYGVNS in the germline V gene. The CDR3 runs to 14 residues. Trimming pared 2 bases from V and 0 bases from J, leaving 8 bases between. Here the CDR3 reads CASSEGGSSYEQYF. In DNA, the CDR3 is TGTGCCAGCAGTGAAGGGGGTAGCTCCTACGAGCAGTACTTC.

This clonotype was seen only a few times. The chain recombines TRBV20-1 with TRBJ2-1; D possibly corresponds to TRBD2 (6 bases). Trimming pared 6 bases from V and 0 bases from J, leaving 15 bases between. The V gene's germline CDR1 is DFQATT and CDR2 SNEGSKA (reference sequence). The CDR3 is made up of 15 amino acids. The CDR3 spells CSARRELASYNEQFF. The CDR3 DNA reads TGCAGTGCCAGGAGGGAACTAGCCTCCTACAATGAGCAGTTCTTC.

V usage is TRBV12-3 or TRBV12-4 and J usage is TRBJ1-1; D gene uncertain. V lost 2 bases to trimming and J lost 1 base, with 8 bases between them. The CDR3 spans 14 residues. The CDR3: CASSLHGENTEAFF. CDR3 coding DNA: TGTGCCAGCAGTTTACACGGAGAGAACACTGAAGCTTTCTTT.

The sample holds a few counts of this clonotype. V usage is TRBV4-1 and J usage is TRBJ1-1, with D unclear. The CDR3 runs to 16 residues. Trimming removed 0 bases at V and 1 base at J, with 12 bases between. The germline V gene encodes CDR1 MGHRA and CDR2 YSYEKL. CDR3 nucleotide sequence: TGCGCCAGCAGCCAAGATCTGCAGCGGCGGAACACTGAAGCTTTCTTT. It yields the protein CASSQDLQRRNTEAFF.

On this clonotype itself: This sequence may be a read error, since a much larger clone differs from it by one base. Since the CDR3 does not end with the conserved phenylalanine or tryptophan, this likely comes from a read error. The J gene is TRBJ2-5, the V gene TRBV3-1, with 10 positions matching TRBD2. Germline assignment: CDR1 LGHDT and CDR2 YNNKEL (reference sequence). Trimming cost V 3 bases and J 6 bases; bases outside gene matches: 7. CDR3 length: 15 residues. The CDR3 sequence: CASSHSGTSDQTQYS. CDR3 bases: TGTGCCAGCAGCCACTCCGGGACTAGCGACCAGACCCAGTACTCC.

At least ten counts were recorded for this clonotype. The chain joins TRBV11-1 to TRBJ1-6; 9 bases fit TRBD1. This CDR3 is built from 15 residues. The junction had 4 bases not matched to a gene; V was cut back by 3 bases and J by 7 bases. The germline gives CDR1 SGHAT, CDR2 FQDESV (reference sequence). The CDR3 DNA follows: TGTGCCAGCAGCTTGTCGGGACAGGGCAATTCACCCCTCCACTTT. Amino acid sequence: CASSLSGQGNSPLHF.

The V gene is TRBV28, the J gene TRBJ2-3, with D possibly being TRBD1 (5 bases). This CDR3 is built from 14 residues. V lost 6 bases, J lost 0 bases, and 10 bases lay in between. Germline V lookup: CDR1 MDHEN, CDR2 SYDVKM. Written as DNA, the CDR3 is TGTGCCAGCAGCGACCGGACAAGCACAGATACGCAGTATTTT. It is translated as CASSDRTSTDTQYF.

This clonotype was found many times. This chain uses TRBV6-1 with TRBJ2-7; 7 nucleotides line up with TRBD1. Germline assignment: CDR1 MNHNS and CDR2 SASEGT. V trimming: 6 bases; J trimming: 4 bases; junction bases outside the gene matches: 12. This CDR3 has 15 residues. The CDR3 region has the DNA TGTGCCAGCAGGCTACCGGGACAGAGACCTTACGAGCAGTACTTC. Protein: CASRLPGQRPYEQYF.

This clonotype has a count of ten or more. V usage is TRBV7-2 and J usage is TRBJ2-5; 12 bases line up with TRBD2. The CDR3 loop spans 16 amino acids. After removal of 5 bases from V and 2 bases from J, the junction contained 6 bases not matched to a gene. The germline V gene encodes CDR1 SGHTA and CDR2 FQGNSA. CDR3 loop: CASSDLAGGQQETQYF. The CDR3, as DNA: TGTGCCAGCAGCGACCTAGCGGGGGGGCAGCAAGAGACCCAGTACTTC. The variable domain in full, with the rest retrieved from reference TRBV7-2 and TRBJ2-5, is GAGVSQSPSNKVTEKGKDVELRCDPISGHTALYWYRQSLGQGLEFLIYFQGNSAPDKSGLPSDRFSAERTGGSVSTLTIQRTQQEDSAVYLCASSDLAGGQQETQYFGPGTRLLVL.

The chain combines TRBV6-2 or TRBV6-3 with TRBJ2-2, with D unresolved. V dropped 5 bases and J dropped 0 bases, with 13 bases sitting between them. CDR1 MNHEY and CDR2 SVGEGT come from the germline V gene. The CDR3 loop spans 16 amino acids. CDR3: CASSPHAPSNTGELFF. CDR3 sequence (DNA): TGTGCCAGCAGTCCCCACGCGCCCTCGAACACCGGGGAGCTGTTTTTT.

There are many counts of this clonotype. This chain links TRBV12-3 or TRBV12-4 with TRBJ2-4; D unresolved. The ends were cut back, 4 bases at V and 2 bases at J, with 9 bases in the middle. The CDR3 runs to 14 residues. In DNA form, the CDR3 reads TGTGCCAGCAGTTCGAGTGGGACCAAAAACATTCAGTACTTC. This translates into CASSSSGTKNIQYF.

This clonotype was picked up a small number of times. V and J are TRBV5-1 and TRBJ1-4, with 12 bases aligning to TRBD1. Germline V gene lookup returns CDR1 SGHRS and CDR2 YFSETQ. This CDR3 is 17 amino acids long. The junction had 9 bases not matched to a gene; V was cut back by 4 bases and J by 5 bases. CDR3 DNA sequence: TGCGCCAGCAGCCGCGGGACAGGGGGCAGTGGGAATGAAAAACTGTTTTTT. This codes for CASSRGTGGSGNEKLFF.